The 24 T cell receptor beta chains below were found in one sample sequenced in a study of T cell repertoires in cytomegalovirus infection (dated 2019 in TCRdb). TCRdb names Illumina HiSeq 1500 as the instrument used. TCRdb cleaned the public reads at Q25 with fastp, built clones with MiXCR and kept in-frame beta chains. Rows matching on CDR3 protein sequence are summarized as one entry with the most common DNA and genes. Present in this sample are 900,000 to 950,000 distinct CDR3 sequences, under 40% of which were seen just once. Of the sample, around an eighth falls within the top ten clones. No cognate antigen is known for these TCRs. Sample treatment or condition, as interpreted from the label and publication: in vitro stimulation with specific CMV peptide epitopes to enrich CMV-specific T cells. The starting material was cultured CD8+ T cells from PBMCs, obtained from culture after CMV antigen stimulation. The origin of the receptors is a human donor in good health (CMV status not recorded). Some clones in this sample may be carry-over from other donors' samples.

V usage is TRBV6-6 and J usage is TRBJ2-2; TRBD1 might be the D (6 bases). Germline CDR1 is MNHNY and CDR2 is SVGAGI (reference sequence). The V and J ends lost 2 bases and 1 base respectively, with 14 bases between them. The CDR3 loop spans 17 amino acids. CDR3 residues: CASSYPPGTLNTGELFF. CDR3 bases: TGTGCCAGCAGTTACCCTCCCGGGACATTGAACACCGGGGAGCTGTTTTTT.

The chain is built from TRBV6-6 and TRBJ2-5; 11 positions match TRBD2. After removal of 6 bases from V and 5 bases from J, the junction contained 8 bases not matched to a gene. Germline CDR1 MNHNY, CDR2 SVGAGI (reference sequence). The CDR3 runs to 15 residues. CDR3 amino acids: CASRQLSGGGETQYF. CDR3 DNA sequence: TGTGCCAGCAGACAGCTTAGCGGGGGGGGTGAGACCCAGTACTTC.

This clonotype was picked up a small number of times. The rearrangement links TRBV6-4 to TRBJ2-7, with a tentative D call TRBD1 (6 bases). The CDR3 sequence is 17 residues long. With 0 bases removed from V and 0 bases from J, the gap between germline ends came to 15 bases. CDR1 MRHNA and CDR2 SNTAGT come from the germline V gene. The CDR3 region has the DNA TGTGCCAGCAGTGACTCGATAGGGACAAGTCGCTCCTACGAGCAGTACGTC. Its protein is CASSDSIGTSRSYEQYV.

There are a few counts of this clonotype. V gene TRBV4-2 combines with J gene TRBJ1-5; D call uncertain. The germline V gene has CDR1 LGHNA and CDR2 YNFKEQ. CDR3 length: 16 amino acids. Trimming shortened V by 1 base and J by 4 bases, and 14 bases separated the two germline ends. The CDR3 sequence: CASSQASGFDNQPQHF. In DNA form, the CDR3 reads TGTGCCAGCAGCCAAGCTTCCGGTTTTGATAATCAGCCCCAGCATTTT.

Regarding this clonotype: Mismatch with germline at one junction end may stem from a read error. The chain combines TRBV20-1 with TRBJ1-5; D gene unclear. Looked up from germline, CDR1 is DFQATT and CDR2 is SNEGSKA (reference sequence). CDR3 length: 15 amino acids. The CDR3 DNA follows: TGCAGTGCTAGAGGAGACATACCTAGCATTCAGCCCCAGCATTTT. As protein: CSARGDIPSIQPQHF.

This clonotype appeared a few times. The chain carries TRBV11-2 and TRBJ1-1; TRBD1 matches 8 bases. Germline CDR1 and CDR2: SGHAT and FQNNGV. The V and J ends lost 0 bases and 6 bases, in that order; junction bases with no gene match: 3. This CDR3 comprises 14 residues. This CDR3 is CASSLEQGVAEAFF. As DNA, the CDR3 is TGTGCCAGCAGCTTAGAACAGGGGGTTGCTGAAGCTTTCTTT.

This clonotype was recorded a few times. The V gene is TRBV6-1, the J gene TRBJ2-3, with TRBD2 matching 11 bases. V was pared by 5 bases and J by 2 bases, with 6 bases of the junction left unmatched. This CDR3 spans 16 amino acids. Per the germline V gene, CDR1 is MNHNS and CDR2 is SASEGT. For the CDR3, the DNA is TGTGCCAGCAGTTTCACTAGCGGGGGCTACACAGATACGCAGTATTTT. Its protein is CASSFTSGGYTDTQYF.

Worth noting for this clonotype: One end of the junction does not line up with germline, which may come from a read error. V gene TRBV5-3 combines with J gene TRBJ2-3; TRBD1 or TRBD2 may be the D gene (6 bases each). TRBV5-3 is labeled an ORF, and its function is uncertain. The CDR3 is 16 amino acids. The DNA of the CDR3 is TGTGCCAGCAGCTTTCCGGGGGCGCCATTGACAGATACGCAGTATTTT. This gives the protein CASSFPGAPLTDTQYF.

This clonotype was detected only a few times. V is TRBV2 and J is TRBJ2-5, with D maybe TRBD1 (6 bases). The germline V and J ends were trimmed by 3 bases and 4 bases, with 15 bases remaining between them. The CDR3 length is 15 residues. Germline CDR1 SNHLY, CDR2 FYNNEI. The CDR3 sequence: CASSEVPGAGETQYF. CDR3 sequence (DNA): TGTGCCAGCAGTGAGGTACCAGGGGCCGGAGAGACCCAGTACTTC. The full variable domain, with the rest looked up from reference TRBV2 and TRBJ2-5, is EPEVTQTPSHQVTQMGQEVILRCVPISNHLYFYWYRQILGQKVEFLVSFYNNEISEKSEIFDDQFSVERPDGSNFTLKIRSTKLEDSAMYFCASSEVPGAGETQYFGPGTRLLVL.

The chain links TRBV20-1 to TRBJ1-4; 7 nucleotides match TRBD1. The V gene's germline CDR1 is DFQATT and CDR2 SNEGSKA (reference sequence). This CDR3 comprises 16 residues. Trimming at V came to 5 bases and at J to 2 bases, leaving 11 bases not matched to a gene. The CDR3 nucleotides are TGCAGTGCTGAAGACAGGGAGGGAGCGACTAATGAAAAACTGTTTTTT. Protein: CSAEDREGATNEKLFF.

Concerning this clonotype itself: One junction end disagrees with the germline gene, perhaps due to a read error. The rearrangement links TRBV4-3 to TRBJ2-1; 8 positions agree with TRBD2. Germline V gives CDR1 LGHNA, CDR2 YSLEER. The CDR3 consists of 16 residues. CDR3 loop: CASSQDSPRGAMPLVF. CDR3 nucleotides: TGCGCCAGCAGCCAAGATAGCCCGCGGGGGGCGATGCCCTTGGTCTTC.

J is TRBJ2-5 and V is TRBV9; 8 bases map to TRBD1. The V and J ends lost 3 bases and 2 bases, in that order; junction bases with no gene match: 6. This CDR3 has 15 amino acids. Germline CDR1 reads SGDLS; CDR2 reads YYNGEE. The CDR3 DNA reads TGTGCCAGCAGCGAGGGACAGGCTTCTCAAGAGACCCAGTACTTC. Its translation: CASSEGQASQETQYF.

The chain joins TRBV7-4 to TRBJ2-5; tentatively, D is TRBD2 (7 bases). Trimming stripped 3 bases from V and 2 bases from J, with 19 bases between. The CDR3 length is 17 residues. Germline CDR1 reads SGHVT; CDR2 reads SQSDAQ. CDR3 sequence reads: CASSFLGGASLQETQYF. The CDR3 DNA reads TGTGCCAGCAGCTTTTTAGGGGGGGCCTCGCTACAAGAGACCCAGTACTTC.

This clonotype has just a few counts. The V call is TRBV10-2, the J call TRBJ2-1; TRBD1 matches at 7 bases. CDR3 length equals 13 residues. CDR1 and CDR2 (germline): WSHSY, SAAADI. V lost 6 bases and J lost 7; bases outside the gene matches: 6. CDR3 DNA sequence: TGCGCCAGCAGCCAGGGGGAGAGAAATGAGCAGTTCTTC. Translated: CASSQGERNEQFF.

There are many counts of this clonotype. The CDR3 region is CASSLGTRQGTGTGELFF. CDR3 nucleotide sequence: TGTGCCAGCAGCTTAGGGACCCGACAGGGTACGGGAACCGGGGAGCTGTTTTTT. The chain recombines TRBV7-6 with TRBJ2-2; 7 nucleotides align to TRBD1. CDR1 is SGHVS, CDR2 FNYEAQ, per germline. The CDR3 extends over 18 amino acids. The trim removed 1 base at V and 5 bases at J, leaving 13 bases unmatched.

The sample holds a few counts of this clonotype. This chain links TRBV12-3 or TRBV12-4 with TRBJ1-5, with TRBD1 as a possible D gene (5 bases). The CDR3 consists of 13 residues. Trimming pared 3 bases from V and 10 bases from J, leaving 13 bases between. CDR3 region: CASSFAQGRPQHF. The CDR3 region has the DNA TGTGCCAGCAGTTTTGCCCAGGGCCGTCCCCAGCATTTT.

The chain employs TRBV5-5 and TRBJ1-5; 7 bases align to TRBD1. CDR3 length equals 17 residues. The junction had 11 bases not matched to a gene; V was cut back by 4 bases and J by 1 base. The V gene's germline CDR1 is SGHKS and CDR2 YYEKEE (reference sequence). The CDR3 protein is CASSPGQTTGSNQPQHF. CDR3 sequence (DNA): TGTGCCAGCAGCCCGGGTCAGACGACAGGGAGCAATCAGCCCCAGCATTTT.

V is TRBV2 and J is TRBJ1-4, with a possible D match to TRBD1 (6 bases). Germline values: CDR1 SNHLY, CDR2 FYNNEI. V gave up 3 bases and J gave up 3 bases, with 17 bases separating them. The CDR3 sequence is 17 residues long. Written as DNA, the CDR3 is TGTGCCAGCAGTGAGGGGCAGGGGAGAGTTCCTAATGAAAAACTGTTTTTT. This sequence encodes CASSEGQGRVPNEKLFF.

In regard to this clonotype: The junction does not match germline at one end; this may be a read error. This chain joins TRBV14 and TRBJ2-1, with D perhaps matching TRBD1 (6 bases). In germline, CDR1 is SGHDN, CDR2 FVKESK. The CDR3 covers 16 residues. In DNA form, the CDR3 reads TGTACCAGCAGCCAACCCGGCCAGGGGAGCTACAATGAGCAGTTCTTC. Protein sequence: CTSSQPGQGSYNEQFF.

In this sample, this clonotype turned up a few times. V is TRBV7-2 and J is TRBJ1-2, with D perhaps TRBD1 (5 bases). CDR1 is SGHTA, CDR2 FQGNSA, per germline. V was shortened by 5 bases and J by 5 bases, with 21 bases between the two germline ends. The CDR3 is 16 residues long. The CDR3 loop reads CASSRTVEGIVYGYTF. CDR3 nucleotides: TGTGCCAGCAGCCGAACGGTGGAGGGGATCGTTTATGGCTACACCTTC.

In its sample, this clonotype was seen once. V is TRBV12-5 and J is TRBJ2-1; 13 positions agree with TRBD2. V lost 3 bases, J lost 1 base, and 6 bases stayed unmatched. The CDR3 is 18 residues long. CDR1 LGHNT and CDR2 FRNRAP come from the germline V gene. The CDR3: CASGFTSGGAQSYNEQFF. In DNA form, the CDR3 reads TGTGCTAGTGGTTTTACTAGCGGGGGGGCTCAGTCCTACAATGAGCAGTTCTTC.

The table lists this clonotype with a few counts. The chain employs TRBV10-3 and TRBJ2-1; 9 bases line up with TRBD1. The ends lost 3 bases at V and 8 bases at J; junction bases unmatched: 11. Per germline, CDR1 ENHRY and CDR2 SYGVKD. The CDR3 has 16 residues. CDR3 in amino acids: CAISERGQGIGDEQFF. The DNA of the CDR3 is TGTGCCATCAGTGAAAGAGGACAGGGGATAGGCGATGAGCAGTTCTTC.

This clonotype has just a few counts. This rearrangement joins TRBV5-4 to TRBJ2-1; unclear D gene. Germline CDR1 is SGHNT and CDR2 is YYREEE (reference sequence). This CDR3 has 11 amino acids. V lost 5 bases and J 5 bases, leaving 5 bases between the germline ends. The CDR3 sequence is CASRMDNEQFF. CDR3 nucleotides: TGTGCCAGCAGAATGGACAATGAGCAGTTCTTC.

The chain couples TRBV13 to TRBJ2-3; D gene uncertain. The CDR3 contains 14 residues. The V gene lost 5 bases and the J gene lost 2 bases, with 11 bases spanning the gap. Germline V gene lookup returns CDR1 PRHDT and CDR2 FYEKMQ (reference sequence). CDR3 nucleotides: TGTGCCAGCAGCGTCCGGGCCCCCACAGATACGCAGTATTTT. Translating it yields CASSVRAPTDTQYF.